This T cell receptor beta chain was sequenced in a study of identical twins. The study, taken as a whole, reports: The more abundant beta clonotypes in cord blood had fewer insertions, and memory repertoires did not show this.

TCRdb reanalysed the 5' RACE reads using MiXCR and keeps one entry per CDR3 protein. This table holds some 1,600,000 distinct CDR3 sequences, about 31% found once. This clonotype was seen only a few times. Antigen unknown. Every sampled donor was Caucasian and healthy. The receptor was isolated from a newborn girl in good health. The specimen sequenced was cord blood.

CDR3 DNA sequence: TGTGCCAGCAGCTTAGGGGGGACAGGGGGCGGCGAGCAGTACTTC. Residues: CASSLGGTGGGEQYF. This chain uses TRBV7-2 with TRBJ2-5; 12 bases are shared with TRBD1. The J call is in doubt because the DNA end fits TRBJ2-7 better. CDR1 is SGHTA, CDR2 FQGNSA, per germline. The CDR3 has 15 residues.